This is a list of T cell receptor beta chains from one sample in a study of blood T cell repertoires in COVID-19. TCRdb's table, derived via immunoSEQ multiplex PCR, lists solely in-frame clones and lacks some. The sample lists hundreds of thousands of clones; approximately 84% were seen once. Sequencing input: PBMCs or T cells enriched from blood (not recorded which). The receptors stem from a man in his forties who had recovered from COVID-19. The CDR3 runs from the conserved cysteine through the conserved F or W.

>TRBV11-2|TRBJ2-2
CASSLATDSGANTGELFF
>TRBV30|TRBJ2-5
CAWSAGLAGGETQYF
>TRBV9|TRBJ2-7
CASSAGTGFLREQYF
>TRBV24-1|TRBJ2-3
CATSDPIGDTQYF
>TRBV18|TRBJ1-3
CASSPSGGSSGNTIYF
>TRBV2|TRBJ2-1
CASSDRQGFVNEQFF
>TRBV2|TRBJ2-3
CASSDFWEIDTQYF
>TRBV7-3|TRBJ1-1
CASSLTQGNTEAFF
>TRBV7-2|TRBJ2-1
CASNLLAGGNNEQFF
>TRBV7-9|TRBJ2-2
CASSPNRDGTGELFF
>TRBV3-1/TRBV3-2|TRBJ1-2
CASSQEWDSAKTNYGYTF
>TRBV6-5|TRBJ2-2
CASRPGTSNTGELFF
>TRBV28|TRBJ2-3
CASSYMLTEGWGSPRETDTQYF
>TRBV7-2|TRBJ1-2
CASSLSTGPNYGYTF
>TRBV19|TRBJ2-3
CASSNSGRWTDTQYF
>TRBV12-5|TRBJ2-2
CASGQGFGELFF
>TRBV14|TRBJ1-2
CASSQTTGYGYTF
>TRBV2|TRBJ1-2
CASSGLSPGQGLGYTF
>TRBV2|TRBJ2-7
CASRPLGTRNEQYF
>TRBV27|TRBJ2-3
CASSPGQGGTTDTQYF
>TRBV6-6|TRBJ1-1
CASTNSQNTEAFF
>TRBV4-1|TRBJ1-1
CASSQDPGNTEAFF
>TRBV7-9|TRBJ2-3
CASSPSLAFTDTQYF
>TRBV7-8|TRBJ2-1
CASSSNRVGGVYNEQFF
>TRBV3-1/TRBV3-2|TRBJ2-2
CASSQGTPSGTGELFF
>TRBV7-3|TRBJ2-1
CASSSRRGGSDEQFF
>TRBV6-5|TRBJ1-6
CASRGQGPSPLHF
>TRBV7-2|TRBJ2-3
CASSLQATDTQYF
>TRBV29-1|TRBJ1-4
CSAGPLGQGSEKLFF
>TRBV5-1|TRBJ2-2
CASSLALAENTGELFF
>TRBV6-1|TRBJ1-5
CASSEVSGVQPQHF
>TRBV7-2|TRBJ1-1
CASSLAPGQGPNEAFF
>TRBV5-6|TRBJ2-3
CASSLLSSGLASTDTQYF
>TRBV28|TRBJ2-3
CASSWGATPTDTQYF
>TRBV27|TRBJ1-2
CASSPQGGNYGYTF
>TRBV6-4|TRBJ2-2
CASSDTAGYTGELFF
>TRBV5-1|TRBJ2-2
CASSRGTSGRSTGELFF
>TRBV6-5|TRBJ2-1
CASSYSFGLWFF
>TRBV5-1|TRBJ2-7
CASGTAGTYGKDEQYF
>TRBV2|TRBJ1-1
CASSEQGTTEAFF
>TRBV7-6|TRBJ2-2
CASSVSGRNTGELFF
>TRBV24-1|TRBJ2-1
CATSGGGRNEQFF
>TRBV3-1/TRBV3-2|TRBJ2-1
CASSQDRLAGKYNEQFF
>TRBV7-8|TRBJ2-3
CASSRRPTDTQYF
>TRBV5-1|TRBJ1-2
CASSLRPGQTNYGYTF
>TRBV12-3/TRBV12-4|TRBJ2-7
CASSMGREQYF
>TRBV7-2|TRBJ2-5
CASSLAPLIETQYF
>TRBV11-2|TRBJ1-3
CASSLGQAGASGNTIYF
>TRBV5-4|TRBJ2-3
CASSLIGRDTQYF
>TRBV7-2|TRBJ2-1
CASSPVRGSYNEQFF
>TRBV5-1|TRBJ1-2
CASSETGLYNYGYTF
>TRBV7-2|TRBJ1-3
CASSLVSDTGNTIYF
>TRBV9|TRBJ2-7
CASSVDPGTGVYEQYF